Listed below are T cell receptor beta chains from one sample, sequenced in a study of tumor-infiltrating lymphocytes in primary liver carcinoma. Each CDR3 protein is one row after TCRdb ran MiXCR on the multiplex PCR reads. The data contain 330,000 or so distinct CDR3 sequences, approximately 65% of them singletons. Sequencing input: peripheral blood. The origin of the receptors is a man between 35 and 55 years old with primary liver carcinoma and hepatitis B virus infection. The CDR3 runs from the conserved cysteine through the conserved F or W. Fields, in order: clone size, V gene, D gene, J gene, CDR3 protein, CDR3 DNA. D genes are given only for firm matches. Clone size is not always given. Where it is, it says once, few, many or a class for expanded clones.

few	TRBV28	.	TRBJ2-7	CASSLLVYEQYF	TGTGCCAGCAGTTTGTTGGTTTACGAGCAGTACTTC
many	TRBV11-2	.	TRBJ2-2	CASSLDRWALGELFF	TGTGCCAGCAGCTTAGATCGGTGGGCGCTCGGGGAGCTGTTTTTT
many	TRBV4-1	.	TRBJ2-7	CASSQEERGTYEQYF	TGCGCCAGCAGCCAAGAAGAACGGGGAACCTACGAGCAGTACTTC
.	TRBV11-2	.	TRBJ2-1	CASSSGDRNEKFF	TGTGCCAGCAGCTCAGGAGACCGCAATGAGAAGTTCTTC
.	TRBV30	.	TRBJ1-3	CAWIIGSGNSIYF	TGTGCCTGGATTATCGGGTCAGGAAACTCCATATATTTT
many	TRBV29-1	.	TRBJ2-7	CSVEDMSDTFGLEQYF	TGCAGCGTTGAAGATATGTCGGACACCTTCGGTCTCGAGCAGTACTTC
few	TRBV6-2/TRBV6-3	.	TRBJ1-2	CASTPGWGSDYGYTF	TGTGCCAGCACCCCGGGGTGGGGCTCGGATTATGGCTACACCTTC
.	TRBV11-1	.	TRBJ2-1	CASSPGSNSYNEQFF	TGTGCCAGCAGCCCTGGGTCTAACTCCTACAATGAGCAGTTCTTC
few	TRBV4-3	.	TRBJ2-1	CASSERYNEQFF	TGCGCCAGCAGTGAAAGGTACAATGAGCAGTTCTTC
.	TRBV11-1	TRBD1	TRBJ1-2	CASSLSSDRGYSYTF	TGTGCCAGCAGCTTATCATCGGACAGGGGGTATAGCTACACCTTC
once	TRBV6-5	.	TRBJ1-2	CASSRTGIGTYGYTF	TGTGCCAGCAGTCGGACCGGGATAGGGACCTACGGCTACACCTTC
.	TRBV19	.	TRBJ2-3	CASSSGLTDTQYF	TGTGCCAGTAGTTCTGGCCTCACAGATACGCAGTATTTT
.	TRBV10-3	TRBD2	TRBJ2-7	CAISEPNGRAYKQYF	TGTGCCATCAGTGAGCCTAACGGGAGGGCATACAAGCAGTACTTC
.	TRBV5-6	.	TRBJ1-1	CASRSGAPTEAFF	TGTGCCAGCAGGTCAGGGGCCCCCACTGAAGCTTTCTTT
.	TRBV11-2	.	TRBJ2-7	CVSSLDATNHEQYF	TGTGTCAGCAGCTTAGATGCGACTAACCACGAACAGTACTTC
few	TRBV28	.	TRBJ2-7	CATAAGGAYEQYF	TGTGCCACGGCCGCGGGCGGAGCCTACGAGCAGTACTTC
.	TRBV12-3/TRBV12-4	TRBD1	TRBJ1-1	CAISLTGGTEAFF	TGTGCCATCAGTTTGACAGGGGGCACTGAAGCTTTCTTT
.	TRBV6-5	.	TRBJ2-7	CASSYSGDGLYEQYF	TGTGCCAGCAGTTACTCTGGGGACGGACTCTACGAGCAGTACTTC
many	TRBV6-6	.	TRBJ2-3	CASENPLVADTQYF	TGTGCCAGCGAGAACCCCCTCGTGGCAGATACGCAGTATTTT
once	TRBV29-1	.	TRBJ2-1	CSARLVGNGQFF	TGCAGCGCCCGCCTAGTGGGGAATGGGCAGTTCTTC
.	TRBV5-6	.	TRBJ2-7	CVSSFKTGSSYGQYF	TGTGTCAGCAGCTTCAAAACAGGGAGCTCCTACGGGCAGTACTTC
many	TRBV6-2/TRBV6-3	TRBD2	TRBJ2-7	CASSYSASGRDEQYF	TGTGCCAGCAGTTACTCGGCTAGCGGGAGAGACGAGCAGTACTTC
once	TRBV6-1	TRBD2	TRBJ2-5	CASEEAGVTKTQYF	TGTGCCAGCGAAGAAGCGGGAGTAACGAAGACCCAGTACTTC
.	TRBV11-2	.	TRBJ1-1	CASSTHPGYTEAFF	TGTGCCAGCAGCACCCATCCCGGGTACACTGAAGCTTTCTTT
many	TRBV7-8	TRBD1	TRBJ2-5	CASSLGTGGGETQYF	TGTGCCAGCAGCTTAGGGACAGGGGGCGGTGAGACCCAGTACTTC
many	TRBV11-2	TRBD2	TRBJ2-2	CASSPIPGRAGELFF	TGTGCCAGCAGCCCTATACCCGGGAGGGCCGGGGAGCTGTTTTTT
.	TRBV12-3/TRBV12-4	.	TRBJ2-3	CASSHRARSTDTQYF	TGTGCCAGCAGTCACAGGGCGCGTAGCACAGATACGCAGTATTTT
few	TRBV11-2	TRBD2	TRBJ2-1	CASSLDRGGRLYNEQLF	TGTGCCAGCAGCTTAGATAGGGGCGGGAGGCTCTACAATGAGCAGCTCTTC
.	TRBV11-2	.	TRBJ1-5	CASSLEGGGYQPQHF	TGTGCCAGCAGCCTAGAGGGGGGGGGGTACCAGCCCCAGCATTTT
.	TRBV6-1	TRBD1	TRBJ2-1	CASKTGAAYNEQFF	TGTGCCAGTAAGACAGGGGCCGCCTACAATGAGCAGTTCTTC
.	TRBV12-3/TRBV12-4	.	TRBJ2-7	CVIILLVQLRPYEQYF	TGTGTCATCATTTTACTAGTGCAGCTCCGGCCCTACGAGCAGTACTTC
.	TRBV6-5	TRBD1	TRBJ1-2	CASARDSIGGYTF	TGTGCCAGCGCCCGGGACAGCATTGGCGGCTACACCTTC
many	TRBV4-1	TRBD2	TRBJ2-6	CASSQVGLAGLKAVGANVLTF	TGCGCCAGCAGCCAAGTCGGACTAGCGGGCCTGAAGGCGGTCGGGGCCAACGTCCTGACTTTC
.	TRBV11-2	.	TRBJ2-7	CARSSFYEEYF	TGTGCCAGGAGCTCCTTCTACGAGGAGTACTTC
many	TRBV11-2	TRBD1	TRBJ1-5	CASSTGQGDNQPQHF	TGTGCCAGCAGCACTGGACAGGGCGACAATCAGCCCCAGCATTTT
many	TRBV29-1	.	TRBJ2-7	CSVEGAAESSYEQYF	TGCAGCGTTGAAGGGGCAGCGGAGAGCTCCTACGAGCAGTACTTC
many	TRBV29-1	.	TRBJ2-5	CSVDRPEETQYF	TGCAGCGTCGACAGGCCGGAAGAGACCCAGTACTTC
many	TRBV29-1	TRBD1	TRBJ1-1	CSVDQDRAWNTEAFF	TGCAGCGTTGATCAGGACAGGGCTTGGAACACTGAAGCTTTCTTT
.	TRBV2	.	TRBJ1-1	CASSEARGALTEAFF	TGTGCCAGCAGTGAAGCGAGGGGGGCGTTGACTGAAGCTTTCTTT
few	TRBV5-1	.	TRBJ1-4	CASSLDGPQEKLFF	TGCGCCAGCAGCTTGGACGGACCTCAAGAAAAACTGTTTTTT
once	TRBV11-2	.	TRBJ2-3	CASSLIVRATDTLYF	TGTGCCAGCAGCTTAATAGTCAGAGCCACAGATACGCTGTATTTT
once	TRBV6-5	.	TRBJ2-7	CASSRDTNSYGQYF	TGTGCCAGCAGCAGGGACACCAACTCCTACGGGCAGTACTTC
many	TRBV12-3/TRBV12-4	.	TRBJ2-7	CASSLFDEQYF	TGTGCCAGCAGTTTATTTGACGAGCAGTACTTC
few	TRBV2	TRBD1	TRBJ1-5	CASRRQGASARQPQHF	TGTGCCAGCAGGAGACAGGGGGCCTCGGCGCGGCAGCCCCAGCATTTT
few	TRBV5-5	TRBD1	TRBJ2-1	CASSLVADRVVNEQFF	TGTGCCAGCAGCTTGGTAGCGGACAGGGTTGTAAATGAGCAGTTCTTC
.	TRBV21-1	.	TRBJ2-5	CASSPARLKAETQYF	TGTGCCAGCAGCCCTGCCCGATTAAAGGCAGAGACCCAGTACTTC